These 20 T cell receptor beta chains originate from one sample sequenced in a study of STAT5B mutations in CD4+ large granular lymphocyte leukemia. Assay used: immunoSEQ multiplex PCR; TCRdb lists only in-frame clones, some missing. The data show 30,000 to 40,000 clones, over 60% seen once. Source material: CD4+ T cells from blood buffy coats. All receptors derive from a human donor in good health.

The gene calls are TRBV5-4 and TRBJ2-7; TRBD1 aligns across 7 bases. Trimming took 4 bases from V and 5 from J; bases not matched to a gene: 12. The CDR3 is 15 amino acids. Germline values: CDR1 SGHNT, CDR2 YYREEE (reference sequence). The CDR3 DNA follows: TGTGCCAGCAGCGGTCTAGACAGGGTTGGCGACGAGCAGTACTTC. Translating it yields CASSGLDRVGDEQYF.

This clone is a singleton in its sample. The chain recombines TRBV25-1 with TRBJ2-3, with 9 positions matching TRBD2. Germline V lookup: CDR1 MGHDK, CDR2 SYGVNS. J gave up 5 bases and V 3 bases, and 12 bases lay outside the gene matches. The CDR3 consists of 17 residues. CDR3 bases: TGTGCCAGCAGTGAGGTAGGGCTGGCGGGAGGGTTAGATACGCAGTATTTT. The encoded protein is CASSEVGLAGGLDTQYF.

The CDR3 DNA reads TGTGCCATCAGTGAGTCGTCGGGGACTGGCTACACCTTC. Translated: CAISESSGTGYTF. V usage is TRBV10-3 and J usage is TRBJ1-2; tentative D call: TRBD1 (5 bases). V was trimmed by 0 bases and J by 7 bases, leaving 9 bases between them. CDR1 and CDR2 from the germline V gene are ENHRY and SYGVKD. The CDR3 is 13 residues long.

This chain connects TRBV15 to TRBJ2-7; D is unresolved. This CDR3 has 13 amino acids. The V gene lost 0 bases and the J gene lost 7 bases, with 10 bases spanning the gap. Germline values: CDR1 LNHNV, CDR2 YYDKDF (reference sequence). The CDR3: CATSREGAGEQYF. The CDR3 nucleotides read TGTGCCACCAGCAGAGAGGGTGCCGGGGAGCAGTACTTC.

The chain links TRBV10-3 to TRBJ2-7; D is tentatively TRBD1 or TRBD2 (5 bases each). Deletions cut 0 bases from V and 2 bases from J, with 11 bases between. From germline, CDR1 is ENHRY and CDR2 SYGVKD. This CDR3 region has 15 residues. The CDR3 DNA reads TGTGCCATCAGTGAGTCGAGTGGGGGACCCTACGAGCAGTACTTC. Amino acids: CAISESSGGPYEQYF.

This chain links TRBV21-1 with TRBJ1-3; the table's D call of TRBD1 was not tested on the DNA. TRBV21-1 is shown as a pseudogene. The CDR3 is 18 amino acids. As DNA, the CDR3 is TGTGCCAGCAGCAAAAGCCAGGGGGAGGTGTGCTCTGGAAACACCATATATTTT. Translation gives CASSKSQGEVCSGNTIYF.

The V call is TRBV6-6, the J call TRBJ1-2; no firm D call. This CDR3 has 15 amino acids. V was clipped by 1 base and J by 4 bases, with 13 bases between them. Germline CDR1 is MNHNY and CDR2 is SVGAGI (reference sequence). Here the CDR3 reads CASSYLAGTSYGYTF. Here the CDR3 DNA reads TGTGCCAGCAGTTACTTGGCGGGAACCAGCTATGGCTACACCTTC.

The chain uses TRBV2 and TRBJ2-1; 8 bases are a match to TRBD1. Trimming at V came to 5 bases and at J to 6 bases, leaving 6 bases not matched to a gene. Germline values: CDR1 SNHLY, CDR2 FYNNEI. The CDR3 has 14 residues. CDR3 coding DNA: TGTGCCAGCAGTAAGGGACAGGAGGGCAATGAGCAGTTCTTC. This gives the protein CASSKGQEGNEQFF.

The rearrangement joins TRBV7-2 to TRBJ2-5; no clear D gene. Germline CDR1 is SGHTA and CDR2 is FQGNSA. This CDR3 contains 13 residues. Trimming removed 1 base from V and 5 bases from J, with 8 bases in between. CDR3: CASSLVGFETQYF. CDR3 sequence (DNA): TGTGCCAGCAGCTTAGTCGGGTTTGAGACCCAGTACTTC. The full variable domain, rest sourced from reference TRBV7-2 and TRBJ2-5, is GAGVSQSPSNKVTEKGKDVELRCDPISGHTALYWYRQSLGQGLEFLIYFQGNSAPDKSGLPSDRFSAERTGGSVSTLTIQRTQQEDSAVYLCASSLVGFETQYFGPGTRLLVL.

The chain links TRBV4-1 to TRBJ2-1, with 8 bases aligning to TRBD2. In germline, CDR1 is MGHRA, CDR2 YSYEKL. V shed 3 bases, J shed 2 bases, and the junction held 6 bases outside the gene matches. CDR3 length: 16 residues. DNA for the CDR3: TGCGCCAGCAGCCATATCGGGCGGGAGGCCTACAATGAGCAGTTCTTC. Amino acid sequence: CASSHIGREAYNEQFF.

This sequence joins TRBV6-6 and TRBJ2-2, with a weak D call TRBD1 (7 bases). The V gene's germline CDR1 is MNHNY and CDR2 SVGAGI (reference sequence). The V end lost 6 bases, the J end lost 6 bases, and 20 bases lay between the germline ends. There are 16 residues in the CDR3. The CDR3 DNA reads TGTGCCAGCAGCCCCTGGCAGGGGGGTGTCTCCGGGGAGCTGTTTTTT. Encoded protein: CASSPWQGGVSGELFF.

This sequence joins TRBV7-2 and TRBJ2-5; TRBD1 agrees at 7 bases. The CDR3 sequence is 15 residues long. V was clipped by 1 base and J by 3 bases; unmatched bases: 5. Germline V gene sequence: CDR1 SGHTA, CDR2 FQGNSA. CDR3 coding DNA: TGTGCCAGCAGCTTAGTCGCCGGGACAGAAGAGACCCAGTACTTC. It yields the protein CASSLVAGTEETQYF.

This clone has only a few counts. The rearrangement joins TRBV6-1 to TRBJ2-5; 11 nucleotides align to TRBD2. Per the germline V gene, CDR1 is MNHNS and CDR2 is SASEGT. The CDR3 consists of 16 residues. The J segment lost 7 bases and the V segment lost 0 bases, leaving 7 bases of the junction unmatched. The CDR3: CASSEATSGSGGTQYF. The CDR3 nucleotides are TGTGCCAGCAGTGAAGCTACTAGCGGGAGCGGGGGGACCCAGTACTTC.

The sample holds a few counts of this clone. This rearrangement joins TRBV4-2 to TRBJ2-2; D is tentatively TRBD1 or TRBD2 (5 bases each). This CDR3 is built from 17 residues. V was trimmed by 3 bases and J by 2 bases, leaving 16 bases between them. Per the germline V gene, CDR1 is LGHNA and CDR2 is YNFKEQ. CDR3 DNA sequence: TGTGCCAGCAGCCATGCTACGGGGCTAGACAACACCGGGGAGCTGTTTTTT. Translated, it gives CASSHATGLDNTGELFF.

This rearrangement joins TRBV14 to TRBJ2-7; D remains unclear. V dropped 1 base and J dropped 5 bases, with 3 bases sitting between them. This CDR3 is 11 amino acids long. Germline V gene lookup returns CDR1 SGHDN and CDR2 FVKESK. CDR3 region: CASSQGDEQYF. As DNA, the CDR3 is TGTGCCAGCAGCCAAGGGGACGAGCAGTACTTC.

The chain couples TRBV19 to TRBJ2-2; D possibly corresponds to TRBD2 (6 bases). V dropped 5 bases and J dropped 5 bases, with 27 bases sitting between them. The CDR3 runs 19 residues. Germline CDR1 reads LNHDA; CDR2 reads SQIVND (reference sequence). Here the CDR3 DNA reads TGTGCCAGTAGTTGGGATCGGGCGGGACGGGGACCACAGACCGGGGAGCTGTTTTTT. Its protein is CASSWDRAGRGPQTGELFF.

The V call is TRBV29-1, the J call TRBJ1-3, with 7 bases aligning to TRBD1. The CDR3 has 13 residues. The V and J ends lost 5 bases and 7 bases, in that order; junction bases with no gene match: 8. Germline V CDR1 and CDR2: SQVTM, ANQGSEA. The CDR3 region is CSVFGQAGNTIYF. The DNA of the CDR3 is TGCAGCGTTTTTGGACAGGCGGGGAACACCATATATTTT.

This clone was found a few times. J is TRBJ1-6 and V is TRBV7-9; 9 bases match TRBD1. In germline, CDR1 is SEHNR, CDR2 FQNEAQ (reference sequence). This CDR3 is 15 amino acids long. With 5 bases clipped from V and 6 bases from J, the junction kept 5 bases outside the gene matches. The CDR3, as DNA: TGTGCCAGCAGCCCCCCGGGACAGGGTAATTCACCCCTCCACTTT. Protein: CASSPPGQGNSPLHF.

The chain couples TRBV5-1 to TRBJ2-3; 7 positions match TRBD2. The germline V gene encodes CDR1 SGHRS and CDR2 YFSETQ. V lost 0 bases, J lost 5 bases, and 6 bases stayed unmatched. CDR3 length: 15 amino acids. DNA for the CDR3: TGCGCCAGCAGCTTGGGTGGCAGGGAGGGAGATACGCAGTATTTT. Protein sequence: CASSLGGREGDTQYF.

The CDR3 here is CASSQDRGPNQPQHF. For the CDR3, the DNA is TGCGCCAGCAGCCAAGACAGGGGCCCTAATCAGCCCCAGCATTTT. The J gene is TRBJ1-5, the V gene TRBV4-1, with D tentatively TRBD1 (6 bases). V was clipped by 0 bases and J by 4 bases, with 10 bases between them. CDR3 length: 15 amino acids. Germline V gives CDR1 MGHRA, CDR2 YSYEKL.